Reported below is one T cell receptor (beta chain). The sample originates from a study of OX40 agonist ivuxolimab in advanced cancers. The wider study: The dose-escalation cohort had hepatocellular carcinoma, melanoma, renal cell or head and neck cancer. Prior anti-PD-1, anti-PD-L1 or anti-CTLA-4 therapy did not bar entry, and less than 50% had some.

Profiling relied on immunoSEQ multiplex PCR, and the TCRdb table lists in-frame clones only, not all of them. In the table there are under 90,000 clones, more than 80% of which are singletons. Trimming at V came to 6 bases and at J to 4 bases, leaving 8 bases not matched to a gene. The CDR3 has 15 residues. The germline V gene has CDR1 KGHSH and CDR2 LQKENI. The TCR was taken from an adult with an advanced solid tumor such as melanoma, head and neck, liver or kidney cancer. Source: CD4+ or CD8+ T cells sorted from blood, taken in a trial of the OX40 agonist ivuxolimab. V is TRBV18 and J is TRBJ2-5; 10 nucleotides align to TRBD2. CDR3 residues: CASSPASGSVETQYF. In nucleotides, the CDR3 is TGTGCCAGCTCCCCCGCTAGCGGGAGTGTAGAGACCCAGTACTTC.